The sequence of this T cell receptor (beta chain) was determined in a study of cytomegalovirus exposure and HLA in healthy donors (dated 2017 in TCRdb). In terms of the full investigation: According to an earlier analysis of a few hundred of the donors, about 180 million T cells yielded 117 million unique TCR beta sequences and about 300 Gb of sequence data. An early release that covered some 640 HLA-typed donors contained approximately 300 gigabases of sequencing data and tens of millions of unique TCR sequences. Of the 398 genotyped donors, about 80% fell in the genetic ancestry cluster associated with self-reported Caucasian donors. The aim of the study was to test whether cataloging public T cell receptors could identify signatures of past pathogen exposure. The study profiled the T cell repertoires of some 610 subjects by immunosequencing and related them to cytomegalovirus serostatus. In addition to the first cohort of 666 subjects, a separate validation cohort of 120 different subjects was used. The study combined high-throughput TCR immunosequencing, statistical association of individual TCRs with disease status, and machine learning to predict cytomegalovirus infection status. To study patterns of TCR occurrence, a later analysis re-analyzed previously published TCR beta repertoires from more than 550 donors and added high-resolution HLA genotyping. Rather than using new phenotypic data, the later analysis identified candidate immune exposures from TCR beta sequences and from how often those sequences occurred across donors. An earlier analysis of several hundred of the donors used high-throughput TCR beta sequencing to judge whether each TCR beta V gene segment behaved as functional or pseudogenic. Donor age, sex, ethnicity and CMV serostatus were collected together with the repertoire data. Genome-wide SNP genotypes for about 65% of the 666 donors were used in a later genetic analysis, which treated that subset as a discovery cohort. Every discovery cohort repertoire had been produced on one sequencing platform. HLA typing covered class I and class II loci at four-digit resolution. The number of typed donors differed by locus: roughly 620-640 for A, B, C, DRB1 and DQB1; 500 to 550 for DQA1; fewer than 610 for DPA1; and 400 to 480 for DPB1. Four or five DR-DQ haplotypes were handled as single units for association and clustering because linkage in the cohort was strong. On average, roughly 250,000 unique TCR beta nucleotide sequences were sequenced per donor among about 400 genotyped donors of the cohort, with around 19% of those sequences being non-productive.

Summary of the overall study and its limitations: Because the 87-base-pair reads could not distinguish some IMGT-functional V segments, including TRBV6-2 and TRBV6-3, those segments were excluded. In a later analysis, HLA-associated TCR beta chains were found to be more clonally expanded and to have lower generation probabilities than equally common non-associated chains. Correlated functional status among segregating V segments might reflect linkage disequilibrium, but an unknown experimental factor could not be ruled out. A later genetic analysis reported fewer N-insertions in productive TCRs among donors in an Asian-associated ancestry cluster than the roughly 700-donor mean. A total of 164 TCR beta chains were listed by the study as associated with cytomegalovirus. A cluster of highly shared sequence variants was judged likely to represent a technical artifact of the sequencing pipeline. According to the authors, the approach could potentially be generalized to other disease states and immunological phenotypes. An earlier analysis of approximately 590 of the donors showed that most TCR beta V segments appeared in productive rearrangements either about 87% or about 30% of the time, which broadly matched IMGT annotations. A further reported finding was that TCR beta sequences accurately predicted the HLA-A and HLA-B alleles for most subjects in the first cohort. Because HLA typing was missing for some donors at each locus, association tests included only the typed subset. Most CMV-associated TCR beta chains appeared to be HLA-restricted in a later analysis, and the HLA associations seemed to be driven largely by CMV exposure. Across donors, most TCR sequences were observed very rarely, whereas some public TCRs were present in many individuals. Presence/absence analyses assumed roughly uniform sequencing depth across donors, an assumption that may not hold. The earlier analysis of almost 600 of the donors excluded approximately 15 rarely observed V segments, including chromosome 9 orphons, because counts were too low. Specific HLA alleles were associated with 15,000 to 20,000 TCR beta sequences at a false discovery rate of 0.05 in a later analysis. The cohort was sequenced for TCR beta chains only, and without alpha or paired-chain data the features that could be detected were limited. In both the original and validation cohorts, the classifier was reported to diagnose cytomegalovirus status with high specificity and sensitivity. Strong co-occurrence of HLA alleles, especially DR and DQ, made assigning TCR associations to individual alleles difficult. V-gene and J-gene trimming of TCR beta chains was associated with a missense DCLRE1C variant in a later genetic analysis, and the association was replicated in an independent cohort. CMV serostatus was the only immune exposure information available for the cohort. Several of the top co-occurrence clusters appeared to be linked to parvovirus B19, influenza, CMV and Epstein-Barr virus, according to a later analysis. A later analysis found that TCR association rates varied across HLA loci, with DRB1 alleles showing the most associated TCRs and HLA-C alleles the fewest. A few of the identified cytomegalovirus-associated TCR beta chains were confirmed in vitro to be specific for cytomegalovirus antigens.

In total, 666 healthy bone marrow donors made up the cohort. Cohort members were all nominally healthy when sampled, although unrecorded immune exposures were likely present. The donor tested CMV seronegative, placing the donor among the 300 to 450 seronegative members of the cohort. Every donor gave a peripheral blood sample, and the peripheral blood mononuclear cells from that sample were used for TCR beta sequencing. The Qiagen DNeasy Blood Extraction Kit was used to extract genomic DNA from the blood cell samples. As regards this clone: Its antigen remains undetermined. No base quality information exists; no much larger clone differs at one position.

Libraries were made using the immunoSEQ multiplex PCR assay. For the multiplex PCR, a mixture combining 60 forward primers for TCR Vbeta segments and 13 reverse primers for TCR Jbeta segments was used. The CDR3 region of rearranged TCR beta genes was amplified from genomic DNA by a multiplex PCR assay. Amplified TCR beta libraries were sequenced as 87-base-pair reads on the Illumina HiSeq System. The original pipeline was this. In a later analysis, approximately 74 million unique TCR beta chains were counted across the roughly 670 repertoires, and approximately 11 million of these chains were shared by at least two donors. To remove PCR and sequencing errors, raw reads were error-corrected and collapsed into unique sequences using a nearest-neighbor algorithm that merged closely related sequences. CDR3 sequences were aligned to IMGT reference sequences to assign V, D and J gene segments. For a sequence to be retained, a match of at least six nucleotides to both a V gene segment and a J gene segment was required. A rearrangement counted as productive if the CDR3 had no stop codons and remained in frame with V and J, and every other rearrangement counted as non-productive. Following IMGT convention, CDR3 was defined as the stretch from the second conserved V-encoded cysteine to the conserved J-encoded phenylalanine. Sequences without an unambiguous match to a single V gene segment were excluded from the earlier analysis of 587 of the donors. In an earlier analysis of 587 of the donors, V segments were called functional above 56.7% productive rearrangements and were called segregating when the between-donor standard deviation exceeded 5%. A statistical classification framework was built for diagnosing cytomegalovirus status from the catalog of TCR beta chain sequences. A later analysis assigned V and J genes by comparing TCR nucleotide sequences with IMGT/GENE-DB human TR gene sequences. The TCRdist pipeline was used in a later analysis to assign CDR3 sequences and most-parsimonious VDJ recombination scenarios. A later analysis defined each TCR beta chain by its CDR3 amino acid sequence plus V-gene family, and excluded reads lacking a unique V-gene family. In a later analysis, around 600 highly shared, low-generation-probability nucleotide sequences were removed to address suspected cross-contamination and a sequencing artifact. In a later analysis, a clonal expansion index for each public chain was calculated from normalized within-repertoire ranks of inferred template counts. Generation probabilities in a later analysis came from a VDJ recombination model fitted to out-of-frame rearrangements, and those results were checked against IGoR. In a later analysis, TCR-TCR, TCR-HLA and TCR-CMV co-occurrence was scored with hypergeometric tests, and a repertoire-size bias correction was applied to TCR pairs. A later analysis estimated false discovery rates by permuting HLA or CMV assignments 20 times. In a later analysis, co-occurring TCRs were grouped using DBSCAN, and TCRdist sequence similarity was added for clustering within HLA-allele-positive subsets. Co-occurrence clustering excluded repertoires with fewer than 30,000 or more than 120,000 public chains, plus five with anomalous nucleotide sharing. Drawn from immuneACCESS, this table holds only the in-frame rearrangements with V and J called that TCRdb kept. Clones are partly lost; checked studies trace under half to an unresolved V gene and leave the rest unexplained. The D gene and trimming were derived from the DNA, and the V and J assignments and clone size from that table. The sample table holds 100,000 to 120,000 clones, of which 75% to 80% were seen once. The ten largest clonotypes hold around 1.2% of the sample.

There are 15 amino acids in the CDR3, from cysteine to phenylalanine inclusive. Kept here is only the CDR3 DNA, which spans 45 bases and is read in frame from base 1. CDR1 and CDR2 are read off the germline V gene as SQVTM and ANQGSEA. V has 6 bases trimmed and J has 3 bases trimmed; junction bases matching no gene number 11. This sequence uses TRBV29-1 and TRBJ1-1, with TRBD1 matching 9 junction bases. This clonotype was sampled from a woman aged 25 to 39 in good health and CMV-seronegative. Sequencing was carried out using PBMCs. The DNA reads as follows: TGCAGCGTGCGGCGGACAGGGGTGAGTCACACTGAAGCTTTCTTT. Its translation reads: CSVRRTGVSHTEAFF.